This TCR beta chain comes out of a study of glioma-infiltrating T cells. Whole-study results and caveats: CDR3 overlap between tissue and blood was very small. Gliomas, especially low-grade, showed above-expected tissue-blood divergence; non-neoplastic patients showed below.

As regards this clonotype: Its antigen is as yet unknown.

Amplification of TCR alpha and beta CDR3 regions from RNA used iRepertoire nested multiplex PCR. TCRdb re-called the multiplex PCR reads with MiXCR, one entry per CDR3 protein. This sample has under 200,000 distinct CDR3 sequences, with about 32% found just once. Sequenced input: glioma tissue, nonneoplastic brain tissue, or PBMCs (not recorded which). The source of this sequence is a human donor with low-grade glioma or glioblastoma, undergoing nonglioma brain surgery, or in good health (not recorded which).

The CDR3 nucleotides are TGTGCCAGCAGTTCAACGGGGGGCGCCGGCTATGGCTACACCTTC. This encodes CASSSTGGAGYGYTF. The rearrangement links TRBV6-2 or TRBV6-3 to TRBJ1-2, with D possibly matching TRBD1 (6 bases). The CDR3 is 15 residues long. Germline CDR1 MNHEY, CDR2 SVGEGT. V lost 4 bases and J lost 4, with 16 bases in between.